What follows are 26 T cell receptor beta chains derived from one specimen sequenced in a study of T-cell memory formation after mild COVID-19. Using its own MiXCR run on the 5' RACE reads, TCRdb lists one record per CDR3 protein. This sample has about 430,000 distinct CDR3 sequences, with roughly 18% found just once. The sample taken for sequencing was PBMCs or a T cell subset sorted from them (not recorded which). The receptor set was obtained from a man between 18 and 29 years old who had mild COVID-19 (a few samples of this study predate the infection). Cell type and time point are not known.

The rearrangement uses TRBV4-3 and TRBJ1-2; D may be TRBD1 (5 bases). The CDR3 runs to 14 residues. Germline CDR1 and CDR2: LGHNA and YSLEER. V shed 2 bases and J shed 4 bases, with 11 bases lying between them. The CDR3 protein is CASSQQGEPYGYTF. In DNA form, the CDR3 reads TGCGCCAGCAGCCAACAGGGAGAGCCCTATGGCTACACCTTC.

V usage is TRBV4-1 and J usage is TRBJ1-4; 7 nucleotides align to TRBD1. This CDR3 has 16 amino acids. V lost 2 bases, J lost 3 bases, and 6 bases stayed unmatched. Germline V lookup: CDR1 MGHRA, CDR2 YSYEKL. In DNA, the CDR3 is TGCGCCAGCAGCCAACCCGACAGGGCGCCTAATGAAAAACTGTTTTTT. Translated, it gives CASSQPDRAPNEKLFF.

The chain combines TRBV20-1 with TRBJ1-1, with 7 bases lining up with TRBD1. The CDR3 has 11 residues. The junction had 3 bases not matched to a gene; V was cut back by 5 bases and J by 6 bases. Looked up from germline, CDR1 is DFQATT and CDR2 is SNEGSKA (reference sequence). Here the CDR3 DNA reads TGCAGTGCTCGGGACAGCTCTGAAGCTTTCTTT. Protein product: CSARDSSEAFF.

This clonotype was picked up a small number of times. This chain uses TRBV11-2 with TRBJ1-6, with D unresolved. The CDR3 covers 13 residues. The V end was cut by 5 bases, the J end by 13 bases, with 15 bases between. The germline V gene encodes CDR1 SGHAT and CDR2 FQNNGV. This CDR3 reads CASSPRSLFPLHF. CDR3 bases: TGTGCCAGCAGCCCCCGATCCTTGTTCCCCCTCCACTTT.

The CDR3 DNA reads as TGCAGCGTTGAAGGCCAGGGCTCAGGAGAGACCCAGTACTTC. Amino acids: CSVEGQGSGETQYF. V is TRBV29-1 and J is TRBJ2-5, with D maybe TRBD1 (5 bases). Germline V CDR1 and CDR2: SQVTM, ANQGSEA. Trimming took 1 base from V and 4 from J, leaving 13 bases between them. There are 14 residues in the CDR3.

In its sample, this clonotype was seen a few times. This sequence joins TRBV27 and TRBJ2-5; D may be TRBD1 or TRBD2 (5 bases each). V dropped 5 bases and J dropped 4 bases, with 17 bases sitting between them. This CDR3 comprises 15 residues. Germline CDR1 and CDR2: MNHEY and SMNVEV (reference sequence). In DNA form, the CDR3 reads TGTGCCAGCAGTACCGGGACGTTCCGTACAGAGACCCAGTACTTC. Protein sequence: CASSTGTFRTETQYF.

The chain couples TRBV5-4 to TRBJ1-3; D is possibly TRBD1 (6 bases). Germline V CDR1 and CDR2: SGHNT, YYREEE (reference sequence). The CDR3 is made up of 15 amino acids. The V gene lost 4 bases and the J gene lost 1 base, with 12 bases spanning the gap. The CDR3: CASSDATGSGNTIYF. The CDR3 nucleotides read TGTGCCAGCAGCGATGCGACAGGTTCTGGAAACACCATATATTTT.

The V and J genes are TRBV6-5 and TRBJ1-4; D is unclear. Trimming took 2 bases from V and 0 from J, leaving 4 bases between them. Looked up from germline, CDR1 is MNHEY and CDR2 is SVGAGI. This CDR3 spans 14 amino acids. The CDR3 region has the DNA TGTGCCAGCAGTTACACAGCAACTAATGAAAAACTGTTTTTT. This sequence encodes CASSYTATNEKLFF.

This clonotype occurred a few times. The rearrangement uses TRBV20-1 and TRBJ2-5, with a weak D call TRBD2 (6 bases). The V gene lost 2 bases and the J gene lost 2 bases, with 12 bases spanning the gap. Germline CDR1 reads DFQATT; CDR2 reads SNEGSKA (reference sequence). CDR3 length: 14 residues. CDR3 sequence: CSARNPGAQETQYF. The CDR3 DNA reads TGCAGTGCTAGAAACCCGGGAGCGCAAGAGACCCAGTACTTC.

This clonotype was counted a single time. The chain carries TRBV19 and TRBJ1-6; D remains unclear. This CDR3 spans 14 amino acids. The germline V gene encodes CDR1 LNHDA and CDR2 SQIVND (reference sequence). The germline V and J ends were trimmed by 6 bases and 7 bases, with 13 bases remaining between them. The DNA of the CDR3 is TGTGCCAGTAGCTGGGGAAATCAAAATTCACCCCTCCACTTT. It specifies CASSWGNQNSPLHF.

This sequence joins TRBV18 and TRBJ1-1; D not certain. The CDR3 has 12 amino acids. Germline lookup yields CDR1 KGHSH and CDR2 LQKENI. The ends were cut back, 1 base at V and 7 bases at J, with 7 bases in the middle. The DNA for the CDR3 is TGTGCCAGCTCACCACAGGAGGATGAAGCTTTCTTT. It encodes CASSPQEDEAFF.

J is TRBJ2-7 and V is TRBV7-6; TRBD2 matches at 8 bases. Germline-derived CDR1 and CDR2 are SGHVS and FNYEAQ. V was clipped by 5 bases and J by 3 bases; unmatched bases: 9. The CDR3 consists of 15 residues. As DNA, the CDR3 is TGTGCCAGCAGCCGGGGGGGCTCAACGGACTACGAGCAGTACTTC. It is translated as CASSRGGSTDYEQYF.

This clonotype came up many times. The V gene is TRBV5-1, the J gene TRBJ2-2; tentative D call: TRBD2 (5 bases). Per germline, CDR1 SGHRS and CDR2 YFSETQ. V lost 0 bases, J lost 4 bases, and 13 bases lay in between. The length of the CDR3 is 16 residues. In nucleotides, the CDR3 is TGCGCCAGCAGCTTGGCGGTGGATGGACTCACCGGGGAGCTGTTTTTT. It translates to CASSLAVDGLTGELFF.

Here the CDR3 DNA reads TGCGCCAGCAGCTGGGCCCACAGGGGCGAAGAGACCCAGTACTTC. Its translation is CASSWAHRGEETQYF. The chain recombines TRBV5-1 with TRBJ2-5, with 7 nucleotides matching TRBD1. V lost 3 bases to trimming and J lost 3 bases; unmatched junction nucleotides: 8. This CDR3 spans 15 amino acids. Per the germline V gene, CDR1 is SGHRS and CDR2 is YFSETQ.

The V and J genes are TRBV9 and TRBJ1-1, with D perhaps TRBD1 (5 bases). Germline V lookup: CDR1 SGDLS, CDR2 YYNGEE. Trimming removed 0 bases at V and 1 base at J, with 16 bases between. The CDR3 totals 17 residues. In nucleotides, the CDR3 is TGTGCCAGCAGCGTAGGGGAAGGGGTTAAGGGGAACACTGAAGCTTTCTTT. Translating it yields CASSVGEGVKGNTEAFF.

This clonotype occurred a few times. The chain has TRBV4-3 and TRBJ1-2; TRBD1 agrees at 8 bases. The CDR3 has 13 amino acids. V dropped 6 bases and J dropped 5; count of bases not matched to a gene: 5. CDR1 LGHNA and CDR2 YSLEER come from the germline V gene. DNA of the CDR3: TGCGCCAGCAGTAGACAGGGGAGGTATGGCTACACCTTC. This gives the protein CASSRQGRYGYTF.

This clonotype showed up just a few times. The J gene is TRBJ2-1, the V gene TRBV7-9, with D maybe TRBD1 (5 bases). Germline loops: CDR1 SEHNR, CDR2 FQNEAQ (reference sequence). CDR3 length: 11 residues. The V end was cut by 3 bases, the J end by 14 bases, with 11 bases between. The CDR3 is CASSLAQGEFF. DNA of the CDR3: TGTGCCAGCAGCTTGGCCCAGGGCGAGTTCTTC.

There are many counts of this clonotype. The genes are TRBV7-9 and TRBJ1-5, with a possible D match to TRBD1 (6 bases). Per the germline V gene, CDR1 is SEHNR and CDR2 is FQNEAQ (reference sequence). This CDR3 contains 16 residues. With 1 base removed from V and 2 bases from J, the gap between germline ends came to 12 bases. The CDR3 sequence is CASSLVHREGNQPQHF. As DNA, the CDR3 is TGTGCCAGCAGCTTAGTTCACAGGGAAGGCAATCAGCCCCAGCATTTT.

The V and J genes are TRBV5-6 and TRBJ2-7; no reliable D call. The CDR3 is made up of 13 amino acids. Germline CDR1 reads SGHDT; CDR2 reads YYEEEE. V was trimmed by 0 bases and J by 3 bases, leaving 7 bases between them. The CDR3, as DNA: TGTGCCAGCAGCTTGGTTAACAACTACGAGCAGTACGTC. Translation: CASSLVNNYEQYV.

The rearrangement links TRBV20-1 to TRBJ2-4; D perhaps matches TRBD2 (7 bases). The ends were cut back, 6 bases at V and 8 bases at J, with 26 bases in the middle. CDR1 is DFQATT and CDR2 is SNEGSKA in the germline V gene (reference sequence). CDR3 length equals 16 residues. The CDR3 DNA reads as TGCAGTGCCTCGCGAGGGCGGGGGCGCGGGGTAGACATTCAGTACTTC. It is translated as CSASRGRGRGVDIQYF.

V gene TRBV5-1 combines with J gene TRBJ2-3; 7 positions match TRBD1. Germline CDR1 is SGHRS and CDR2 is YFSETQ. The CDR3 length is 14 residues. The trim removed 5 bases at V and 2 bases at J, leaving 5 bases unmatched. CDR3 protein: CASSSQGSTDTQYF. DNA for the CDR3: TGCGCCAGCAGTTCACAGGGGTCCACAGATACGCAGTATTTT.

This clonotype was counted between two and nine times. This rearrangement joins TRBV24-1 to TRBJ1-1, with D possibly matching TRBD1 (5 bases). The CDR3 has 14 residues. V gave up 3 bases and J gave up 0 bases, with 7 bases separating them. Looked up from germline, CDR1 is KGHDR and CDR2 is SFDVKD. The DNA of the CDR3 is TGTGCCACCAGTGATGGACAAGTGAACACTGAAGCTTTCTTT. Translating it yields CATSDGQVNTEAFF.

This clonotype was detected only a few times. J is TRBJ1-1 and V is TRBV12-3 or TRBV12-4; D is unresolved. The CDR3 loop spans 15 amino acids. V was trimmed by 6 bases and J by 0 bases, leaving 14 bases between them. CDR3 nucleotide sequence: TGTGCCAGCAGCCTCTTTGACTTTTTGAACACTGAAGCTTTCTTT. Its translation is CASSLFDFLNTEAFF.

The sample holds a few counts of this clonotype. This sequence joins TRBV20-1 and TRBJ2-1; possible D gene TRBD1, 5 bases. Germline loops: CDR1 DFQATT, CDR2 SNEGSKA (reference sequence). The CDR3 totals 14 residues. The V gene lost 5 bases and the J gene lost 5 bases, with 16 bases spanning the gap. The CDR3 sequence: CSAANPDRDNEQFF. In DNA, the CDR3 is TGCAGTGCTGCAAACCCAGACAGAGACAATGAGCAGTTCTTC.

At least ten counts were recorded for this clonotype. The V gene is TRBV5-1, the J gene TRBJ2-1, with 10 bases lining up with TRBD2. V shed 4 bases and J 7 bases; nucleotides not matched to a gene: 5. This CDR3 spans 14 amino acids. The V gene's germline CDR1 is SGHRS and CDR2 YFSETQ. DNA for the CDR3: TGCGCCAGCAGCCGAGCGGGGGGGCCGAATGAGCAGTTCTTC. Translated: CASSRAGGPNEQFF.

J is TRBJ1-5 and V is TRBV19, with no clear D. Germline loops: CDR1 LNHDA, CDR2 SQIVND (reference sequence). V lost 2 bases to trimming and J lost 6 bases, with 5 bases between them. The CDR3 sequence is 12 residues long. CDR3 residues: CASSIWAQPQHF. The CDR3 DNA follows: TGTGCCAGTAGTATATGGGCTCAGCCCCAGCATTTT. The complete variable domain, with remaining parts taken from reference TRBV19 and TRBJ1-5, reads DGGITQSPKYLFRKEGQNVTLSCEQNLNHDAMYWYRQDPGQGLRLIYYSQIVNDFQKGDIAEGYSVSREKKESFPLTVTSAQKNPTAFYLCASSIWAQPQHFGDGTRLSIL.